The entry below describes one TCR beta chain. The record originates from a study of blood T cell repertoires in COVID-19. On the study more broadly: Material from acute and convalescent COVID-19 was sourced from the United States, Italy and Spain. Sample material is recorded as cDNA or gDNA derived from T cells, B-cell-depleted T cells, or PBMCs.

Original processing methods: Amplification of reference gene primers was used by the study to estimate nucleated cell counts. Sequencing was performed with immunoSEQ multiplex PCR; in TCRdb, only in-frame clones are kept and a portion is missing. The V and J calls and clone size are taken from that table; D and trimming were inferred from the DNA. Of over 85,000 clones in the sample, 65% to 80% were seen once. Germline lookup yields CDR1 SGHTA and CDR2 FQGNSA. This CDR3 has 16 amino acids. The trim removed 0 bases at V and 1 base at J, leaving 5 bases unmatched. This chain connects TRBV7-2 to TRBJ1-2; 7 nucleotides agree with TRBD1. The sample comprised peripheral blood. The sequence was obtained from a woman aged 55-69 years with acute or convalescent COVID-19. The CDR3 is CASSLATGVDNYGYTF. The CDR3 DNA sequence: TGTGCCAGCAGCTTAGCCACAGGGGTCGATAACTATGGCTACACCTTC.